This T cell receptor beta chain was retrieved from a study of OX40 agonist ivuxolimab in advanced cancers. About the study as a whole: Ivuxolimab was a fully human IgG2 agonistic monoclonal antibody targeting the costimulatory receptor OX40 (CD134). Patients were allowed to have had prior anti-PD-1, anti-PD-L1 or anti-CTLA-4 therapy, and 40% of the dose-escalation patients had previously received checkpoint inhibitors. Intravenous ivuxolimab was administered to patients every 2 weeks at six dose levels: 0.01, 0.1, 0.3, 1.5, 3 and 10 mg/kg. Of the approximately 54 patients in dose escalation, around 20 had hepatocellular carcinoma, some 15 had melanoma, 9 had renal cell carcinoma and 9 had head and neck cancer. The dose-escalation cohort was over 70% male with a mean age of about 54 years, ranging from roughly 20 to 80. Peripheral TCRbeta sequencing was intended to test whether TCR sequence diversity was altered and clonal T-cell expansion was caused by ivuxolimab. Three dose-escalation patients achieved partial responses, one with hepatocellular carcinoma and two with cutaneous melanoma. The paper covers the monotherapy dose-escalation part of the phase I ivuxolimab trial, which included N of about 50 patients.

On the study overall, not on this receptor specifically: Low levels of normalized T-cell clonal expansion were also seen in some nonresponding patients. On average, CD8+ T cells showed more expanded clones than CD4+ T cells after ivuxolimab. The antigen specificity of the peripheral T cells that underwent clonal expansion was not determined. At doses of 0.1 to 3.0 mg/kg, clonal expansion of both CD4+ and CD8+ T cells in blood was seen between baseline and week 6. In the 0.1-3.0 mg/kg groups, partial responders were among the patients with the lowest normalized peripheral clonal expansion, particularly in CD8+ T cells.

As for this clone: No antigen is known for it. Base qualities are not at hand, and no much larger clone is one base apart.

The trial excluded patients who had a history of autoimmune disease or were on systemic immunosuppression. In every dose cohort, peripheral blood was drawn for TCR sequencing at baseline, cycle 4 day 1, and cycle 7 day 1. Samples were obtained from an open-label, multicenter, first-in-human phase I dose-escalation trial of ivuxolimab. Adults with locally advanced or metastatic melanoma, renal cell carcinoma, hepatocellular carcinoma or head and neck squamous cell carcinoma were enrolled in the trial. Before TCR sequencing, CD4+ T cells and CD8+ T cells were sorted from peripheral blood as separate populations. The CDR1 and CDR2 encoded by the germline V gene are LGHNA and YSLEER. Taken from cysteine to phenylalanine, the CDR3 has 17 residues. Solely the CDR3 DNA is kept, with 51 bases framed from the first base. Germline trimming: 0 bases from V, 5 bases from J; junction bases outside gene matches: 9.

Genomic DNA was isolated from the sorted cells so that the TCRbeta CDR3 region could be sequenced. The immunoSEQ Assay was used for sequencing of TCRbeta CDR3 regions. TCRdb took over this immuneACCESS table, retaining in-frame rearrangements with V and J assigned. Such tables are incomplete; in checked studies, under half of the missing clones stem from an unresolved V gene, and the remainder is unexplained. This sample comprises roughly 68,000 clones, more than 65% of them detected only once. 1.6% of the sample goes to the ten largest clones. The TCR was taken from an adult with an advanced solid tumor such as melanoma, head and neck, liver or kidney cancer. The V and J genes are TRBV4-3 and TRBJ2-2; TRBD2 lines up with 7 middle nucleotides. This sample comprised CD4+ or CD8+ T cells sorted from blood, obtained in a trial of the OX40 agonist ivuxolimab. The CDR3 here reads CASSQDPRTSATGELFF. At the DNA level, the sequence is TGCGCCAGCAGCCAAGACCCTCGTACTAGCGCGACCGGGGAGCTGTTTTTT.